A selection of T cell receptor beta chains follows, all from one sample in a study of cytomegalovirus exposure and HLA in healthy donors. TCRdb keeps only in-frame clones here, not all; method: immunoSEQ multiplex PCR. The repertoire table contains roughly 120,000 clones. The sequenced material came from PBMCs. These receptor sequences come from a man aged 18 to 35 in good health and CMV-seronegative. The CDR3 runs from the conserved cysteine through the conserved F or W. The order of the fields is J gene, D gene, V gene, CDR3 protein. A D gene is named only where the DNA matches it firmly.

J: TRBJ1-1
D: .
V: TRBV9
CDR3: CASSVGGVNTEAFF

J: TRBJ1-2
D: TRBD1
V: TRBV25-1
CDR3: CASTATGGSVGYTF

J: TRBJ2-5
D: TRBD2
V: TRBV6-5
CDR3: CASSPRSGREAQYF

J: TRBJ1-1
D: .
V: TRBV29-1
CDR3: CSVNGGGGQNTEAFF

J: TRBJ2-2
D: .
V: TRBV10-1
CDR3: CASSELREDLTGELFF

J: TRBJ2-7
D: .
V: TRBV18
CDR3: CASSPGSRQWAGLDEQYF

J: TRBJ2-7
D: .
V: TRBV21-1
CDR3: CASAGTGCRCEQYF

J: TRBJ1-4
D: TRBD1
V: TRBV5-6
CDR3: CASSGSGGRTNEKLFF

J: TRBJ2-7
D: .
V: TRBV19
CDR3: CASSPTRGSYEQYF

J: TRBJ1-1
D: .
V: TRBV9
CDR3: CASSVSGERTEAFF

J: TRBJ1-5
D: TRBD1
V: TRBV5-6
CDR3: CASSIGTGWSNQPQHF

J: TRBJ1-2
D: TRBD1
V: TRBV5-1
CDR3: CASSSSEDYRGISF

J: TRBJ2-5
D: .
V: TRBV11-2
CDR3: CASSLAPYTGETQYF

J: TRBJ2-5
D: .
V: TRBV28
CDR3: CASSPVGRRGETQYF

J: TRBJ1-1
D: .
V: TRBV7-2
CDR3: CASSVRFGGATEAFF

J: TRBJ2-3
D: TRBD2
V: TRBV5-4
CDR3: CASSLSGGQTDTQYF

J: TRBJ2-2
D: .
V: TRBV9
CDR3: CASSGRGGDTGELFF

J: TRBJ2-7
D: TRBD2
V: TRBV5-6
CDR3: CASSFGGGGAYEQYF

J: TRBJ1-1
D: .
V: TRBV11-3
CDR3: CASSLGGAGSAFF

J: TRBJ2-1
D: .
V: TRBV11-3
CDR3: CASSKTRLPSYNEQFF

J: TRBJ2-7
D: TRBD2
V: TRBV10-3
CDR3: CAIKATSRSYEQYF

J: TRBJ1-6
D: TRBD1
V: TRBV18
CDR3: CASSAGTDNSPLHF

J: TRBJ1-2
D: .
V: TRBV2
CDR3: CASGEGLRPYTF

J: TRBJ2-3
D: TRBD1
V: TRBV7-8
CDR3: CASSSGQHDTQYF

J: TRBJ1-2
D: .
V: TRBV12-5
CDR3: CASGSRQAGYGYTF

J: .
D: TRBD1
V: TRBV6-5
CDR3: CASRDRGYEQYF

J: TRBJ1-1
D: .
V: TRBV18
CDR3: CASSPPGVGTEAFF

J: TRBJ2-2
D: .
V: TRBV11-3
CDR3: CASSPGSPGTGELFF

J: TRBJ2-1
D: TRBD2
V: TRBV9
CDR3: CASSVGSSGGKLSSYNEQFF

J: TRBJ2-7
D: TRBD1
V: TRBV28
CDR3: CASSLRQGTFEQYF

J: TRBJ2-7
D: .
V: TRBV18
CDR3: CASSPTDYEQYF

J: TRBJ1-2
D: .
V: TRBV27
CDR3: CASRGGTDYGYTF

J: TRBJ2-3
D: .
V: TRBV5-1
CDR3: CASSLFGATDTQYF

J: TRBJ1-2
D: .
V: TRBV2
CDR3: CASQEGRAGYTF

J: .
D: TRBD2
V: TRBV10-1
CDR3: CASSEASGANEQYF

J: TRBJ1-1
D: TRBD1
V: TRBV28
CDR3: CASSQGDLNTEAFF

J: TRBJ2-7
D: .
V: TRBV25-1
CDR3: CASSAGTKTYEQYF

J: TRBJ1-5
D: TRBD1
V: TRBV19
CDR3: CASRRDRGRNQPQHF

J: TRBJ2-7
D: TRBD2
V: TRBV5-4
CDR3: CASSLAGGSSYEQYF

J: TRBJ2-2
D: .
V: TRBV27
CDR3: CATRYGGYTGELFF

J: TRBJ2-1
D: .
V: TRBV9
CDR3: CASSVLGYNEQFF

J: TRBJ2-7
D: TRBD2
V: TRBV27
CDR3: CASSFSGSGYEQYF

J: TRBJ1-1
D: .
V: TRBV4-1
CDR3: CASSLPRGGNTEAFF

J: TRBJ2-7
D: TRBD2
V: TRBV5-1
CDR3: CASSSGLAGESSYEQYF

J: TRBJ2-7
D: .
V: TRBV9
CDR3: CASSPQEGSKGQYF

J: TRBJ2-7
D: .
V: TRBV19
CDR3: CASSGGTPITGAYEQYF

J: TRBJ2-2
D: TRBD2
V: TRBV9
CDR3: CASSHLAGGTGELFF

J: TRBJ1-3
D: .
V: TRBV4-1
CDR3: CASSPQTGGSGNTIYF

J: TRBJ1-1
D: .
V: TRBV18
CDR3: CASSPPRNTEAFF

J: TRBJ1-4
D: TRBD1
V: TRBV7-9
CDR3: CASSFAGTGVEKLFF

J: TRBJ2-7
D: TRBD2
V: TRBV6-1
CDR3: CASSVASGDYEQYF

J: TRBJ1-1
D: .
V: TRBV6-1
CDR3: CASSEGWGMNTEAFF

J: TRBJ2-5
D: .
V: TRBV27
CDR3: CASSLNSGRIQETQYF

J: TRBJ1-4
D: .
V: TRBV5-1
CDR3: CASSLLVPETEKLFF

J: TRBJ2-5
D: TRBD2
V: TRBV7-8
CDR3: CASSYSTGLAASRTQYF

J: TRBJ1-2
D: TRBD1
V: TRBV18
CDR3: CASSPRDRTNYGYTF

J: TRBJ1-2
D: TRBD1
V: TRBV7-9
CDR3: CASSQGTGGAGGYTF

J: TRBJ2-7
D: TRBD1
V: TRBV6-1
CDR3: CASRDRRYEQYF